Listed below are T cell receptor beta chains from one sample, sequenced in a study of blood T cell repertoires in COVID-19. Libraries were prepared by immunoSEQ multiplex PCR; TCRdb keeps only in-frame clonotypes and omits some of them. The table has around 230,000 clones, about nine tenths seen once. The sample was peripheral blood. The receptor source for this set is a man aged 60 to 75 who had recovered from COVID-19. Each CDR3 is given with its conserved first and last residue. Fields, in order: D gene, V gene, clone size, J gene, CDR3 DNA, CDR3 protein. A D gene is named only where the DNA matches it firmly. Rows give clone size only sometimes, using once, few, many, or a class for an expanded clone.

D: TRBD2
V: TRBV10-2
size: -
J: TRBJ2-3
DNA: TGCGCCAGCAGTGAAGCGGCTAGCGGGGGCACAGATACGCAGTATTTT
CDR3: CASSEAASGGTDTQYF

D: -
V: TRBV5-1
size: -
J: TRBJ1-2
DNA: TGCGCCAGCAGCTTGGCCCCTGGTCTACCTAACTATGGCTACACCTTC
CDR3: CASSLAPGLPNYGYTF

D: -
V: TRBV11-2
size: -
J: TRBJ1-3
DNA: TGTGCCAGCAGCTTTCGAGCATACCGAAACACCATATATTTT
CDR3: CASSFRAYRNTIYF

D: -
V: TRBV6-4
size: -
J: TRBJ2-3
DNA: TGTGCCAGCAGGACCGGGACTCTCCTGCTTTCAGATACGCAGTATTTT
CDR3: CASRTGTLLLSDTQYF

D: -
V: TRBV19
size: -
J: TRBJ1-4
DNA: TGTGCCAGTAGTGGATTCGGGGGGCCGAGGGGGAATGAAAAACTGTTTTTT
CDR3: CASSGFGGPRGNEKLFF

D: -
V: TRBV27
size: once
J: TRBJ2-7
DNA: TGTGCCAGCAGTCCCTCCCTCCGGACAGCCTACGAGCAGTACTTC
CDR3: CASSPSLRTAYEQYF

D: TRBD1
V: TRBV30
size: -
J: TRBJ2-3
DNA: TGTGCCTGGAGTAGGGCCAGGGGGCGCAAAGATACGCAGTATTTT
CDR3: CAWSRARGRKDTQYF

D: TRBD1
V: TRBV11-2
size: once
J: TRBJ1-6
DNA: TGTGCCAGCAGCTTAGTCAGACAGGGGAATTCACCCCTCCACTTT
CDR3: CASSLVRQGNSPLHF

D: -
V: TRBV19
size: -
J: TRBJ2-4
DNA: TGTGCCAGTAGTAATACAGGATTAGCCAAAAACATTCAGTACTTC
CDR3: CASSNTGLAKNIQYF

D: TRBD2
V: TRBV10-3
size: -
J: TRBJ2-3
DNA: TGTGCCATCAGAGGTCTTGGGGAGGGGTGGACAGATACGCAGTATTTT
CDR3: CAIRGLGEGWTDTQYF

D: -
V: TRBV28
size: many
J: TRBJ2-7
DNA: TGTGCCAGCAGTTTATTTTATAGAACCGCCTCCTACGAGCAGTACTTC
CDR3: CASSLFYRTASYEQYF

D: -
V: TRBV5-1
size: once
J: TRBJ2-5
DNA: TGCGCCAGCAGCTTGGGCCCTGTGGGGGGAGAGACCCAGTACTTC
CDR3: CASSLGPVGGETQYF

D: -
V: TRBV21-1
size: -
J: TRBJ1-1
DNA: TGTGCCAGCAGCAAAAGATTTCAGCGGGACAGGCCTATGAACACTGAAGCTTTCTTT
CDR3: CASSKRFQRDRPMNTEAFF

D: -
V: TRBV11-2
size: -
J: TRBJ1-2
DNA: TGTGCCAGCAGCCCTACGCGGGGAGAGGCTAACTATGGCTACACCTTC
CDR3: CASSPTRGEANYGYTF

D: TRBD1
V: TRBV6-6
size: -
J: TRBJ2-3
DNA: TGTGCCAGCAGGGCAACAGGGGGCTCTGGCACAGATACGCAGTATTTT
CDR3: CASRATGGSGTDTQYF

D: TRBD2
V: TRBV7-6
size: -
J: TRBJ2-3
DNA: TGTGCCAGCAGCCCCGGACTAGCGGGGGGGCAAAGCACAGATACGCAGTATTTT
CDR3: CASSPGLAGGQSTDTQYF

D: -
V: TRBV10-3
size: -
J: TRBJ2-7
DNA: TGTGCCATCAGTGAGTCAGGGAAGGGGAACTACGAGCAGTACTTC
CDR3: CAISESGKGNYEQYF

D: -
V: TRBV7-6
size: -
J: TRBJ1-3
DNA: TGTGCCAGCAGCTTAGGGGCGGGGATCGGAAACACCATATATTTT
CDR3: CASSLGAGIGNTIYF

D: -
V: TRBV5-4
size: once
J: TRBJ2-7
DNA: TGTGCCAGCAGAACGGGGGGCTCGAAGGACGAGCAGTACTTC
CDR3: CASRTGGSKDEQYF

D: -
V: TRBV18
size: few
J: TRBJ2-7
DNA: TGTGCCAGCTCACCTCAGATTAACTACGAGCAGTACTTC
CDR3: CASSPQINYEQYF

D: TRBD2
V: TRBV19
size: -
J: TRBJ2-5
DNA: TGTGCCAGTAGTATAGGCATCGGGGGGGGTGAGGAGACCCAGTACTTC
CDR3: CASSIGIGGGEETQYF

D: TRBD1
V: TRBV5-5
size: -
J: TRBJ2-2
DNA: TGTGCCAGCAGCTTCTGGCCCGGGACAGGCACCGGGGAGCTGTTTTTT
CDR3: CASSFWPGTGTGELFF

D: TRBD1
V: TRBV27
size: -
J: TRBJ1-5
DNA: TGTGCCAGCAGTAAAACAGGGGCGAGCAATCAGCCCCAGCATTTT
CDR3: CASSKTGASNQPQHF

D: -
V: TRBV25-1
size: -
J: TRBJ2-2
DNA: TGTGCCACCGTAAACACCGGGGAGCTGTTTTTT
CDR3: CATVNTGELFF

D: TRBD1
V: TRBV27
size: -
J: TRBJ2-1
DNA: TGTGCCAGCAGTTTTGATGGGACAGAATCCTACAATGAGCAGTTCTTC
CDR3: CASSFDGTESYNEQFF

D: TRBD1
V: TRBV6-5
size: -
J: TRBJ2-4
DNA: TGTGCCAGCAGCCGACAGGGGACGGAGGGCATTCAGTACTTC
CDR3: CASSRQGTEGIQYF

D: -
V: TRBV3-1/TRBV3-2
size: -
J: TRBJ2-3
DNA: TGTGCCAGCAGCGCCGCCCGGGGGTACGCAGATACGCAGTATTTT
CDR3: CASSAARGYADTQYF

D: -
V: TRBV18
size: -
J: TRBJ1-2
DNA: TGTGCCAGCTCTCCCGGGAATCAGGGGGGCTACACCTTC
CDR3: CASSPGNQGGYTF

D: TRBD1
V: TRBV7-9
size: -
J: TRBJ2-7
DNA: TGTGCCAGCAGCTTTAACAGGGGAGAGTACTTC
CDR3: CASSFNRGEYF

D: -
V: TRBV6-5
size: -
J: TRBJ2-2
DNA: TGTGCCAGCAGTTACGGTGGCTCAATCCGGGAGCTGTTTTTT
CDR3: CASSYGGSIRELFF

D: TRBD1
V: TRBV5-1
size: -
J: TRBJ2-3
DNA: TGCGCCAGCAGCTTGGACGGGACAGCCACAGATACGCAGTATTTT
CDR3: CASSLDGTATDTQYF

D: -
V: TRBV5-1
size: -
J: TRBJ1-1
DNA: TGCGCCAGCAGCGGAATATCGGCTAGCACTGAAGCTTTCTTT
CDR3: CASSGISASTEAFF

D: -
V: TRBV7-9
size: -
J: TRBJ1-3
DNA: TGTGCCAGCAGCTTAGGGGCTGAAACTGGAAACACCATATATTTT
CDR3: CASSLGAETGNTIYF

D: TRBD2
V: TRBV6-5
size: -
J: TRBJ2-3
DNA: TGTGCCAGCAGTCGGGGGGGATTCACAGATACGCAGTATTTT
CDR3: CASSRGGFTDTQYF

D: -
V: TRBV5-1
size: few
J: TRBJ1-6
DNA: TGCGCCAGCAGCTACATCAGGGATCCTCGGGCCCTCCACTTT
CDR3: CASSYIRDPRALHF

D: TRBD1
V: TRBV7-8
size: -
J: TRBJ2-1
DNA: TGTGCCAGCAGCTTTGGAGCTGGGACAGGGGGACCTTTCTCCTACAATGAGCAGTTCTTC
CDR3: CASSFGAGTGGPFSYNEQFF

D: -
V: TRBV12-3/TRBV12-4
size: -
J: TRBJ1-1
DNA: TGTGCCAGCCGGGGGGGGAACACTGAAGCTTTCTTT
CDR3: CASRGGNTEAFF

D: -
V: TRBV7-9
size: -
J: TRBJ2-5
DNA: TGTGCCAGCAGCGGGCCAAGGGAGACCCAGTACTTC
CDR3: CASSGPRETQYF

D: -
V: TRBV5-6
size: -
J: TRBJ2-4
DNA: TGTGCCAGCAGTAAAACAGTGTCAGAGATTCAGTACTTC
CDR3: CASSKTVSEIQYF

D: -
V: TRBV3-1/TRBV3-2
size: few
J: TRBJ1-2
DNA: TGTGCCAGCAGCCAATCTGAGTTGCCACAGGTCTATGGCTACACCTTC
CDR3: CASSQSELPQVYGYTF

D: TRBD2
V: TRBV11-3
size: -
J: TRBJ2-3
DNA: TGTGCCAGCAGCTTAGAGACGGGACTAGGCACAGATACGCAGTATTTT
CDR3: CASSLETGLGTDTQYF

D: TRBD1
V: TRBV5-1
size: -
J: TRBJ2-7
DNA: TGCGCCAGCAGTCGGGACAGGGCCTACGAGCAGTACTTC
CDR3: CASSRDRAYEQYF

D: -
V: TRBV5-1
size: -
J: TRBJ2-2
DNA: TGCGCCAGCAGCATCAACGGGGGTATGGCCGCCGGGGAGCTGTTTTTT
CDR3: CASSINGGMAAGELFF

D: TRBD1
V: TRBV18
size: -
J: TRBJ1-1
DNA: TGTGCCAGCTCACCACTTAGAGTAGGGGGCACGAACACTGAAGCTTTCTTT
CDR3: CASSPLRVGGTNTEAFF

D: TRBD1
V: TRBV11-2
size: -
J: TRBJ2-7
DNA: TGTGCCAGCAGCCTCGGACAGGTAGTTTCCGAGCAGTACTTC
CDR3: CASSLGQVVSEQYF

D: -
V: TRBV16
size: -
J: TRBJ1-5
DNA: TGTGCCAGCAGCCAACAGGCAGGGTATGGTCAGCCCCAGCATTTT
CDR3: CASSQQAGYGQPQHF

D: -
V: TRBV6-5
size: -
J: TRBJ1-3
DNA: TGTGCCAGCAGTTTCCGGGGCTCTGGAAACACCATATATTTT
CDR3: CASSFRGSGNTIYF

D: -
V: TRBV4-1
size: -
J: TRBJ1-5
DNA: TGCGCCAGCAGCCAAGATGGGGGCAGGGCCATTCAGCCCCAGCATTTT
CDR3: CASSQDGGRAIQPQHF

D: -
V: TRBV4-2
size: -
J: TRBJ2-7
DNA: TGTGCCAGCAGCCTGGGTACGAGGGCGTCCTACGAGCAGTACTTC
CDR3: CASSLGTRASYEQYF

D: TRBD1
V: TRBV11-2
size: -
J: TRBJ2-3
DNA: TGTGCCAGCAGCACGCTGTACACAGGGGGCAGCACAGATACGCAGTATTTT
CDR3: CASSTLYTGGSTDTQYF

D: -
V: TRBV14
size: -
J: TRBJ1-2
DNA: TGTGCCAGCAGCCGTGACAGCTATGGCTACACCTTC
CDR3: CASSRDSYGYTF

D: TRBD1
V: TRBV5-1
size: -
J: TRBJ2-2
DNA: TGCGCCCCCTCAGGGGGGAACACCGGGGAGCTGTTTTTT
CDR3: CAPSGGNTGELFF

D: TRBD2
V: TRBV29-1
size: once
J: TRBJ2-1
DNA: TGCAGCGTTGAAGTTAGCGGGGGGTATACCTACAATGAGCAGTTCTTC
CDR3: CSVEVSGGYTYNEQFF